This T cell receptor beta chain was identified during a study of T cells after yellow fever vaccination. This clonotype was counted at least ten times. The CDR3 is 14 amino acids. V was pared by 6 bases and J by 4 bases, with 15 bases between. TCRdb itself ran the 5' RACE reads through MiXCR, one entry per CDR3 protein. The sample carries around 350,000 distinct CDR3 sequences, roughly 6.1% recorded once. The sample was PBMCs, taken 5 days after the yellow fever booster vaccination. This clonotype originated in a man aged 25 to 40 who received the YFV17D yellow fever vaccine. V is TRBV12-3 or TRBV12-4 and J is TRBJ2-5, with D possibly TRBD2 on 6 matching bases. The CDR3 loop is CASSRGSGTETQYF. CDR3 nucleotides: TGTGCCAGCAGCCGGGGGTCGGGGACAGAGACCCAGTACTTC.